This T cell receptor beta chain was profiled in a study of blood T cell repertoires in COVID-19. At the level of the study: Donors in the United States, Italy and Spain gave samples during acute or convalescent COVID-19.

The CDR3 contains 15 residues. V lost 5 bases and J 0 bases, leaving 11 bases between the germline ends. The V gene's germline CDR1 is MDHEN and CDR2 SYDVKM. Here immunoSEQ multiplex PCR was the method, and the copy in TCRdb shows in-frame clones only, minus some. Of about 530,000 clones detected, 85% to 90% appear once; the ten largest clones hold 7.5% to 9%. This clonotype was obtained from a woman between 45 and 65 years old with COVID-19, enrolled during active disease. Sequenced input: peripheral blood. The chain combines TRBV28 with TRBJ1-5; a weak D match, TRBD1 (5 bases). This chain's CDR3 is CASSPDTYSNQPQHF. The CDR3, as DNA: TGTGCCAGCAGTCCGGACACTTATAGCAATCAGCCCCAGCATTTT.